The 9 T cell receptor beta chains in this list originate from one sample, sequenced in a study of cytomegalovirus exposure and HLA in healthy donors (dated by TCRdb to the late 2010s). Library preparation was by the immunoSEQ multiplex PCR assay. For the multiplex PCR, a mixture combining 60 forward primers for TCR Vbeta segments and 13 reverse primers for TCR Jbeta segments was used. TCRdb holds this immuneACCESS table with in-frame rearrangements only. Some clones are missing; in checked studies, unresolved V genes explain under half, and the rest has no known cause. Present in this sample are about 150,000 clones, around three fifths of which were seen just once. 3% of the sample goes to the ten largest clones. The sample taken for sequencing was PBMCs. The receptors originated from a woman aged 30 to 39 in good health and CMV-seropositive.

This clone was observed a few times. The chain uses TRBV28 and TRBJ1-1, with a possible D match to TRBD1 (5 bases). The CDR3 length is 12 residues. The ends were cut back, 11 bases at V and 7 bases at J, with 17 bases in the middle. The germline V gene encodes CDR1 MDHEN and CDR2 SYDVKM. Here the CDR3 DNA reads TGTGCCCATTCGGTGGGGGGGATTGAAGCTTTCTTT. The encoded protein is CAHSVGGIEAFF.

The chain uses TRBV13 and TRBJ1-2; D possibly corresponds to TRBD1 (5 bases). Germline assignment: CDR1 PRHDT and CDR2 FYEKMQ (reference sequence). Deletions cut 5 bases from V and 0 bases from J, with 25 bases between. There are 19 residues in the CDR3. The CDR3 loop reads CASSPPRRVIDRANYGYTF. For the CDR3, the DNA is TGTGCCAGCAGCCCACCCCGCAGGGTAATCGATCGGGCTAACTATGGCTACACCTTC.

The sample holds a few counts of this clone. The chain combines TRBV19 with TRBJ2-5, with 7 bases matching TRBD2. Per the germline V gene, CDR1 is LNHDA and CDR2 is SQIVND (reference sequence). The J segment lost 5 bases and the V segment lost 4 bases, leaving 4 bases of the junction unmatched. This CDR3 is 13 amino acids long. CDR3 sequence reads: CASSNNGGETQYF. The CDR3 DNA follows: TGTGCCAGTAGTAACAACGGGGGGGAGACCCAGTACTTC.

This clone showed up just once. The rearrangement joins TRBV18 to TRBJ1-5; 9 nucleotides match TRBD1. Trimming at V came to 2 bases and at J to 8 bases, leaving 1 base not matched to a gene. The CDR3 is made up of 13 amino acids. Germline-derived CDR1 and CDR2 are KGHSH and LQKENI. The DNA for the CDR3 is TGTGCCAGCTCACCAGGGACAGGGAAGCCCCAGCATTTT. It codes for CASSPGTGKPQHF. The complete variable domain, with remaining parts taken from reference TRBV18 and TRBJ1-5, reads NAGVMQNPRHLVRRRGQEARLRCSPMKGHSHVYWYRQLPEEGLKFMVYLQKENIIDESGMPKERFSAEFPKEGPSILRIQQVVRGDSAAYFCASSPGTGKPQHFGDGTRLSIL.

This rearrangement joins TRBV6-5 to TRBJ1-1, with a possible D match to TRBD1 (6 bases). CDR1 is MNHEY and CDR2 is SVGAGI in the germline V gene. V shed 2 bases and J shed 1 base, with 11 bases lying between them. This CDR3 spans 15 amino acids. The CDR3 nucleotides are TGTGCCAGCAGTTACCGAACAGGGACGAACACTGAAGCTTTCTTT. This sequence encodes CASSYRTGTNTEAFF.

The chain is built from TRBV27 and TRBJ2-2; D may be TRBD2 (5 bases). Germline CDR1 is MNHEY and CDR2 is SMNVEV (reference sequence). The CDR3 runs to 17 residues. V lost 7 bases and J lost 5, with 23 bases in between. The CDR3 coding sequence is TGTGCCAGCAAGGGTTTCGAAGGGAGTGAAGTTACCGGGGAGCTGTTTTTT. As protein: CASKGFEGSEVTGELFF.

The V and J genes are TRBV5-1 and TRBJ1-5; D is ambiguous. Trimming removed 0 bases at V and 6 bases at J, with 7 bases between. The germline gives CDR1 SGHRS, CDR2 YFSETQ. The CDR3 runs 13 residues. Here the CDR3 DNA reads TGCGCCAGCAGCTTGGTTCCGAGTCAGCCCCAGCATTTT. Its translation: CASSLVPSQPQHF.

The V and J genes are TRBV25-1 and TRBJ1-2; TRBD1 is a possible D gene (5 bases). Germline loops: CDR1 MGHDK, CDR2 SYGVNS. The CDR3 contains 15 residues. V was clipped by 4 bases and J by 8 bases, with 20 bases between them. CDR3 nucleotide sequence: TGTGCCAGCAGTGCTCGGTCAGGGTTTTACGACGGCTACACCTTC. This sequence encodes CASSARSGFYDGYTF.

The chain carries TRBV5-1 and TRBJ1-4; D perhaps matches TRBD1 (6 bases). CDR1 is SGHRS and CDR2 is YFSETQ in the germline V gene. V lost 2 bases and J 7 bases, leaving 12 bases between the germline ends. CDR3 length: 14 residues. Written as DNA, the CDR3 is TGCGCCAGCAGCTTACTACAGGGAAGTGAAAAACTGTTTTTT. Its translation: CASSLLQGSEKLFF.